These 5 T cell receptor beta chains originate from one sample sequenced in a study of Graves' ophthalmopathy and Graves' hyperthyroidism (dated by TCRdb to 2016 to 2019). Sequencing took place on an Illumina HiSeq 2000. TCR beta CDR3 regions were amplified from RNA transcripts for repertoire sequencing. The first round of RT-PCR was done with HTBI primers and the Qiagen OneStep RT-PCR kit, and was followed by a second round of multiplex PCR, then size selection and purification. TCRdb trimmed public reads at Q25 via fastp, called clones via MiXCR and kept in-frame beta chains. CDR3 protein duplicates are merged, each entry listing the most common genes and DNA. Within this sample are approximately 1.2 million distinct CDR3 sequences, with about 38% of them counted one time only. The leading ten clones occupy around 10% of the sample. The sample comprised peripheral blood or thyroid tissue (not recorded which). The source is an adult man with Graves' hyperthyroidism.

The rearrangement joins TRBV14 to TRBJ1-2, with TRBD1 as a possible D gene (6 bases). Per the germline V gene, CDR1 is SGHDN and CDR2 is FVKESK. Trimming took 1 base from V and 2 from J, leaving 17 bases between them. The CDR3 is made up of 17 amino acids. CDR3 sequence reads: CASSQGWTDLTNYGYTF. The CDR3 nucleotides read TGTGCCAGCAGCCAAGGTTGGACAGATCTAACCAACTATGGCTACACCTTC.

This clonotype was detected only a few times. The V gene is TRBV6-6, the J gene TRBJ2-7; TRBD1 matches 8 bases. From germline, CDR1 is MNHNY and CDR2 SVGAGI (reference sequence). With V trimmed by 5 bases and J by 3 bases, 6 bases remained unmatched. This CDR3 has 14 amino acids. CDR3 in DNA: TGTGCCAGCAGTGAAGCTACAGGGGGCTACGAGCAGTACTTC. Protein product: CASSEATGGYEQYF.

This clonotype was seen repeatedly, ten times or more. The chain combines TRBV20-1 with TRBJ1-5, with TRBD1 as a possible D gene (5 bases). V was pared by 4 bases and J by 3 bases, with 10 bases between. Germline loops: CDR1 DFQATT, CDR2 SNEGSKA (reference sequence). The CDR3 loop spans 13 amino acids. CDR3 residues: CSATDRYNQPQHF. As DNA, the CDR3 is TGCAGTGCTACTGACAGATACAATCAGCCCCAGCATTTT.

The count of this clonotype is one. Just one base apart from a much larger clone, this may be a read error. V usage is TRBV10-3 and J usage is TRBJ2-5; D is uncertain. Trimming stripped 5 bases from V and 5 bases from J, with 9 bases between. Germline V gives CDR1 ENHRY, CDR2 SYGVKD. This CDR3 contains 12 residues. CDR3 in DNA: TGTGCCATCAGTACCCTGGCGGAGACCCAGTACTTC. Amino acid sequence: CAISTLAETQYF.

This clonotype was seen many times. The chain recombines TRBV7-6 with TRBJ1-1; D is undetermined. V lost 5 bases and J lost 11, with 15 bases in between. Germline V lookup: CDR1 SGHVS, CDR2 FNYEAQ. This CDR3 is built from 12 residues. The CDR3 loop is CASSPPEGRAFF. In DNA form, the CDR3 reads TGTGCCAGCAGCCCTCCAGAGGGAAGGGCTTTCTTT. Using reference TRBV7-6 and TRBJ1-1 for the parts outside the CDR3, the full variable domain is GAGVSQSPRYKVTKRGQDVALRCDPISGHVSLYWYRQALGQGPEFLTYFNYEAQQDKSGLPNDRFSAERPEGSISTLTIQRTEQRDSAMYRCASSPPEGRAFFGQGTRLTVV.